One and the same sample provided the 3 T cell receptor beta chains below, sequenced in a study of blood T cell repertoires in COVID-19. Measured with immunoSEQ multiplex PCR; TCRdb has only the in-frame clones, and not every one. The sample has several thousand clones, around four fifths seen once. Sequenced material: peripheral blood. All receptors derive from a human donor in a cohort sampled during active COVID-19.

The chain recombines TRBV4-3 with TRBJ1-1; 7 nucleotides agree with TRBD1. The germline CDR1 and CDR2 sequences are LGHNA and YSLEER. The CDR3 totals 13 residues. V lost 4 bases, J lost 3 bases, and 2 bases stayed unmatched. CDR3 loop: CASSLTGDTEAFF. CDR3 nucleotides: TGCGCCAGCAGCCTTACAGGGGACACTGAAGCTTTCTTT.

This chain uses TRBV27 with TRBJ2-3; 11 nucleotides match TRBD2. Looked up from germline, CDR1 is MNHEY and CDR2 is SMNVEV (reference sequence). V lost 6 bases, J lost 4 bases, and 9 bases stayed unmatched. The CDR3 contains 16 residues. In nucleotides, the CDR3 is TGTGCCAGCAGAAAGTGGGTTAGCGGGGGGGCAGATACGCAGTATTTT. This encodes CASRKWVSGGADTQYF.

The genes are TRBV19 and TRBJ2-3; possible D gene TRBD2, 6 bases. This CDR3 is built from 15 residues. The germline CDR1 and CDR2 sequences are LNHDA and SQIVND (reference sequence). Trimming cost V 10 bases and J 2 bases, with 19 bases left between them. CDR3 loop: CATSWLADPTDTQYF. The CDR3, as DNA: TGTGCCACGTCATGGTTAGCGGACCCCACAGATACGCAGTATTTT.